Listed below are T cell receptor beta chains from one sample, sequenced in a study of cytomegalovirus exposure and HLA in healthy donors. The table came from immunoSEQ multiplex PCR; TCRdb's copy has only in-frame clones and leaves some out. This sample contains around 100,000 clones. Material: PBMCs. Receptors were obtained from a man between 25 and 39 years old in good health and CMV-seronegative. Each CDR3 is given with its conserved first and last residue.

v_gene,len,CDR3aa
TRBV5-1,17,CASTLGPAGMNTGELFF
TRBV7-2,15,CASSPGLAGSETQYF
TRBV19,16,CASSGLLAGSTDTQYF
TRBV5-1,16,CASSFYSGDGNTEAFF
TRBV28,12,CASSGLTYEQYF
TRBV5-1,16,CASSLVSGGAQETQYF
TRBV28,15,CASSAQGARADTQYF
TRBV5-4,17,CASSLEGPYSGANVLTF
TRBV5-1,15,CASRPYGGPNEKLFF
TRBV9,16,CASSVGLGTTQETQYF
TRBV7-2,16,CASSLEVYGQGNSYTF
TRBV18,17,CASSPPRDRGPNYGYTF
TRBV7-9,18,CASSPRRLAGGGTGELFF
TRBV7-2,16,CASSLGLAGGLDTQYF
TRBV5-4,14,CASNIAGGQETQYF
TRBV7-9,16,CASSLKGLAGTGELFF
TRBV19,14,CASSGLAGGIEQFF
TRBV5-1,16,CASSLTSGGPQETQYF
TRBV7-2,18,CASSLALWSFLSNTEAFF
TRBV9,14,CASTSGEFTDTQYF
TRBV5-8,16,CASSLWTTGLGETQYF
TRBV13,12,CASSTNRAGTFF
TRBV6-5,15,CASSRLGQGNQPQHF
TRBV5-1,15,CASSSSGGGHNEQFF
TRBV19,18,CASSATGTGDWAWNEQYF
TRBV7-9,19,CASSFGASGGISPGNEQFF
TRBV5-4,12,CASSLVESEAFF
TRBV4-1,16,CASSQAGGLMNQPQHF
TRBV7-9,14,CASSLMGGGETQYF
TRBV5-1,16,CASSAGTGISRDGYTF
TRBV6-6,14,CASSYGATNYGYTF
TRBV6-1,13,CASVDRITDTQYF
TRBV5-4,15,CASSLTGGRQETQYF
TRBV4-2,16,CASSQDMGQNYNEQFF
TRBV2,16,CASSELDTTFWNEQYF
TRBV2,14,CARGGQGSLSPLHF
TRBV10-2,13,CASSVNRAYEQYF
TRBV19,15,CASSIGAVIAYGYTF
TRBV7-8,16,CASSATRPGGAPEQYF
TRBV5-1,14,CASHGSLENTEAFF
TRBV10-3,13,CASRGTGLDEQYF
TRBV2,16,CASTEGLGLYQETQYF
TRBV9,15,CASSVGTGGANGYTF
TRBV10-3,14,CAISESSRGAPQHF
TRBV18,14,CASSPSDRKYEQYF
TRBV7-7,16,CASSRGPSGGSYEQYF
TRBV5-4,12,CASSGESYEQYF
TRBV29-1,13,CSVVGQGTTEAFF
TRBV7-2,17,CASSSDLAGARRDTQYF
TRBV29-1,12,CSAGTGYNEQFF
TRBV4-2,15,CASTLGQGDQETQYF
TRBV6-6,15,CASSGGTGAYNEQFF
TRBV5-5,17,CASSLEAGTGVGEKLFF
TRBV6-4,15,CASSDTRRGAGGYTF
TRBV6-5,14,CASSQGVPSYEQYF
TRBV5-1,16,CASSLNRDRGLYEQYF
TRBV6-5,14,CASRLMAGSTEAFF
TRBV5-4,13,CASSLGVPETQYF